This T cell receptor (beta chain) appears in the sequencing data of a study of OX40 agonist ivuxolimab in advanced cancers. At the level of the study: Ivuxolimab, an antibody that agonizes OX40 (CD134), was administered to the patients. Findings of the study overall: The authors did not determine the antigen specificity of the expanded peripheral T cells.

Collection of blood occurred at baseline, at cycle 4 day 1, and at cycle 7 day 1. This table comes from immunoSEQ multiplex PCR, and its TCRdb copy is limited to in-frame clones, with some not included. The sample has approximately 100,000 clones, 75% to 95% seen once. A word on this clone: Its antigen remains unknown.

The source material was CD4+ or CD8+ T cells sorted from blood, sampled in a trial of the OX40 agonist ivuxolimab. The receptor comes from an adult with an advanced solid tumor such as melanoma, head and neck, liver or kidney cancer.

The CDR3 DNA reads TGTGCCAGCAGCTTAGTGTGGGGTGGCAGGGGACATCAAGAGACCCAGTACTTC. Residues: CASSLVWGGRGHQETQYF. V and J are TRBV7-2 and TRBJ2-5; D possibly corresponds to TRBD1 (6 bases). The CDR3 spans 18 residues. V lost 1 base and J 2 bases, leaving 20 bases between the germline ends. CDR1 and CDR2 from the germline V gene are SGHTA and FQGNSA. Looking up the rest from reference TRBV7-2 and TRBJ2-5 gives the full variable domain: GAGVSQSPSNKVTEKGKDVELRCDPISGHTALYWYRQSLGQGLEFLIYFQGNSAPDKSGLPSDRFSAERTGGSVSTLTIQRTQQEDSAVYLCASSLVWGGRGHQETQYFGPGTRLLVL.